The next 21 T cell receptor beta chains were all read from a single sample in a study of regulatory T cells in long-lasting Graves disease. Arm-PCR of CDR3 regions with iRepertoire HTBI primers generated TCR beta libraries. TCRdb ran MiXCR on the multiplex PCR reads and lists one entry per CDR3 protein. The sample yields 350,000 to 500,000 distinct CDR3 sequences, about 21% seen once. Sample time point: persistent/refractory GD, antithyroid drugs over 5 years with positive TRAb. From RNA extracted from PBMCs, the TCR library was made. Sequences were derived from peripheral blood mononuclear cells (PBMCs), sampled when the disease was refractory, from a patient treated with antithyroid drugs. The source is a female donor with Graves disease.

This clonotype appeared a few times. The genes are TRBV20-1 and TRBJ1-1, with D perhaps TRBD1 (6 bases). Trimming cost V 4 bases and J 4 bases, with 16 bases left between them. Germline V CDR1 and CDR2: DFQATT, SNEGSKA (reference sequence). CDR3 length: 14 amino acids. The CDR3 sequence is CSATSGARGTEAFF. The CDR3 DNA follows: TGCAGTGCTACTTCAGGGGCCCGGGGCACTGAAGCTTTCTTT.

In this sample, this clonotype turned up many times. The chain uses TRBV7-3 and TRBJ2-2; 7 bases fit TRBD1. J gave up 4 bases and V 5 bases, and 7 bases lay outside the gene matches. The CDR3 is made up of 15 amino acids. CDR1 and CDR2 from the germline V gene are SGHTA and FQGTGA. The CDR3 loop is CASSLQGRVTGELFF. As DNA, the CDR3 is TGTGCCAGCAGCCTACAGGGGAGAGTCACCGGGGAGCTGTTTTTT.

This clonotype was counted a few times. Likely a read error: the CDR3 ends without its conserved phenylalanine or tryptophan. The chain recombines TRBV28 with TRBJ1-3; no reliable D call. Trimming stripped 3 bases from V and 0 bases from J, with 9 bases between. Per the germline V gene, CDR1 is MDHEN and CDR2 is SYDVKM. CDR3 length equals 15 residues. Here the CDR3 reads CASSFGGSSGNTIYL. The CDR3 DNA sequence: TGTGCCAGCAGTTTTGGCGGGTCCTCTGGAAACACCATATATCTT.

This clonotype appeared many times. The chain recombines TRBV5-1 with TRBJ1-4; the D is unclear. The CDR3 totals 14 residues. Germline V gene lookup returns CDR1 SGHRS and CDR2 YFSETQ. The V gene lost 0 bases and the J gene lost 3 bases, with 6 bases spanning the gap. The CDR3: CASSLGRANEKLFF. The CDR3 nucleotides read TGCGCCAGCAGCTTGGGGCGGGCTAATGAAAAACTGTTTTTT. Complete variable domain (other parts from reference TRBV5-1 and TRBJ1-4): KAGVTQTPRYLIKTRGQQVTLSCSPISGHRSVSWYQQTPGQGLQFLFEYFSETQRNKGNFPGRFSGRQFSNSRSEMNVSTLELGDSALYLCASSLGRANEKLFFGSGTQLSVL.

This clonotype was seen many times. The chain recombines TRBV28 with TRBJ2-5; D unclear. V lost 6 bases and J 5 bases, leaving 13 bases between the germline ends. Germline V gene sequence: CDR1 MDHEN, CDR2 SYDVKM. The CDR3 runs 13 residues. CDR3 coding DNA: TGTGCCAGCAGCCCGTTCGCGCGGGAGACCCAGTACTTC. Translated: CASSPFARETQYF.

The chain employs TRBV7-9 and TRBJ2-7; 10 bases match TRBD1. This CDR3 contains 14 residues. V was clipped by 5 bases and J by 9 bases; unmatched bases: 10. The germline V gene encodes CDR1 SEHNR and CDR2 FQNEAQ (reference sequence). The CDR3 sequence: CASSIPGQGTGQYF. The CDR3 DNA sequence: TGTGCCAGCAGCATTCCGGGACAGGGGACCGGGCAGTACTTC.

The V call is TRBV12-3 or TRBV12-4, the J call TRBJ2-5; 9 nucleotides agree with TRBD1. The length of the CDR3 is 18 residues. V shed 6 bases, J shed 3 bases, and the junction held 17 bases outside the gene matches. In DNA form, the CDR3 reads TGTGCCAGCAGACCGGGACAGGGCGGATTATGGCTAGAAGAGACCCAGTACTTC. This translates into CASRPGQGGLWLEETQYF.

This clonotype has only a few counts. CDR3 loop: CASSYSGQEAGNTIYF. In DNA form, the CDR3 reads TGTGCCAGCAGTTACTCCGGGCAGGAGGCTGGAAACACCATATATTTT. This rearrangement joins TRBV6-5 to TRBJ1-3; unclear D gene. Germline assignment: CDR1 MNHEY and CDR2 SVGAGI. Trimming shortened V by 0 bases and J by 2 bases, and 11 bases separated the two germline ends. This CDR3 comprises 16 residues.

The chain has TRBV19 and TRBJ1-2; D call uncertain. Germline CDR1 reads LNHDA; CDR2 reads SQIVND (reference sequence). The CDR3 loop spans 15 amino acids. V dropped 7 bases and J dropped 4 bases, with 19 bases sitting between them. CDR3 loop: CASTPTRQNSYGYTF. CDR3 DNA: TGTGCCAGTACCCCGACCCGCCAGAATTCCTATGGCTACACCTTC.

V usage is TRBV10-3 and J usage is TRBJ1-5, with D maybe TRBD1 (6 bases). CDR1 and CDR2 from the germline V gene are ENHRY and SYGVKD. V was clipped by 3 bases and J by 6 bases, with 15 bases between them. The CDR3 has 15 residues. For the CDR3, the DNA is TGTGCCATCAGTGACGGCGGAGGGGGTTCTCAGCCCCAGCATTTT. It is translated as CAISDGGGGSQPQHF.

As for this clonotype: One base separates it from a far larger clone, so it is likely a read error. This chain uses TRBV2 with TRBJ2-7; 7 bases are shared with TRBD1. The length of the CDR3 is 14 residues. After removal of 7 bases from V and 10 bases from J, the junction contained 16 bases not matched to a gene. Looked up from germline, CDR1 is SNHLY and CDR2 is FYNNEI. The CDR3 here is CASTVSGQRLCQYF. CDR3 nucleotides: TGTGCCAGCACTGTCTCGGGACAGCGCCTCTGCCAGTACTTC. Full variable domain (missing parts from reference TRBV2 and TRBJ2-7): EPEVTQTPSHQVTQMGQEVILRCVPISNHLYFYWYRQILGQKVEFLVSFYNNEISEKSEIFDDQFSVERPDGSNFTLKIRSTKLEDSAMYFCASTVSGQRLCQYFGPGTRLTVT.

Ten or more counts support this clonotype. V is TRBV10-1 and J is TRBJ1-1; D is unresolved. Germline V lookup: CDR1 WNHNN, CDR2 SYGVQD (reference sequence). The germline V and J ends were trimmed by 2 bases and 3 bases, with 7 bases remaining between them. The CDR3 contains 13 residues. CDR3 sequence: CASSELPYTEAFF. CDR3 DNA: TGCGCCAGCAGTGAGCTTCCCTACACTGAAGCTTTCTTT.

A single count supports this clonotype. The J gene is TRBJ2-5, the V gene TRBV2; TRBD2 matches 7 bases. The CDR3 has 15 residues. Looked up from germline, CDR1 is SNHLY and CDR2 is FYNNEI. With V trimmed by 0 bases and J by 4 bases, 5 bases remained unmatched. The CDR3 loop reads CASSEAWGGGETQYF. DNA for the CDR3: TGTGCCAGCAGTGAAGCGTGGGGGGGAGGAGAGACCCAGTACTTC.

The chain carries TRBV3-1 and TRBJ2-6; TRBD1 matches at 7 bases. Trimming cost V 2 bases and J 1 base; bases outside gene matches: 2. This CDR3 region has 16 residues. Germline V gene sequence: CDR1 LGHDT, CDR2 YNNKEL (reference sequence). The CDR3 sequence: CASSQTGESGANVLTF. The CDR3 DNA follows: TGTGCCAGCAGCCAAACAGGGGAGTCTGGGGCCAACGTCCTGACTTTC.

The genes are TRBV20-1 and TRBJ1-1; no clear D. There are 12 residues in the CDR3. Trimming stripped 3 bases from V and 7 bases from J, with 12 bases between. The V gene's germline CDR1 is DFQATT and CDR2 SNEGSKA (reference sequence). The CDR3 protein is CSASNVQREAFF. The CDR3 DNA is TGCAGTGCTAGCAATGTCCAGCGTGAAGCTTTCTTT.

The chain's CDR3 is CASSQDSLAGSYEQYF. The CDR3 DNA is TGCGCCAGCAGCCAAGATAGTCTAGCGGGCTCCTACGAGCAGTACTTC. The genes are TRBV4-1 and TRBJ2-7; 8 bases are a match to TRBD2. Germline V lookup: CDR1 MGHRA, CDR2 YSYEKL. The CDR3 runs 16 residues. The V and J ends lost 0 bases and 0 bases, in that order; junction bases with no gene match: 4.

This clonotype was detected many times. V gene TRBV28 combines with J gene TRBJ1-1; D gene uncertain. Trimming shortened V by 6 bases and J by 4 bases, and 9 bases separated the two germline ends. Germline V gives CDR1 MDHEN, CDR2 SYDVKM. This CDR3 is 12 amino acids long. CDR3 in amino acids: CASSLMGTEAFF. The CDR3 DNA follows: TGTGCCAGCAGCTTAATGGGCACTGAAGCTTTCTTT. Together with reference TRBV28 and TRBJ1-1, the CDR3 gives the full variable domain: DVKVTQSSRYLVKRTGEKVFLECVQDMDHENMFWYRQDPGLGLRLIYFSYDVKMKEKGDIPEGYSVSREKKERFSLILESASTNQTSMYLCASSLMGTEAFFGQGTRLTVV.

This clonotype occurred many times. The V call is TRBV29-1, the J call TRBJ1-1; 7 bases match TRBD1. The CDR3 spans 12 residues. Trimming took 4 bases from V and 4 from J; bases not matched to a gene: 3. Germline V gives CDR1 SQVTM, CDR2 ANQGSEA. The CDR3: CSVGNRGTEAFF. The CDR3, as DNA: TGCAGCGTTGGCAACAGGGGCACTGAAGCTTTCTTT.

This clonotype was observed many times. The V and J genes are TRBV11-2 and TRBJ2-2; the D gene is possibly TRBD2 (6 bases). CDR1 and CDR2 (germline): SGHAT, FQNNGV. This CDR3 contains 16 residues. The V end was cut by 5 bases, the J end by 7 bases, with 20 bases between. CDR3 loop: CASSADGGWLFGELFF. In nucleotides, the CDR3 is TGTGCCAGCAGCGCCGACGGGGGATGGTTGTTCGGGGAGCTGTTTTTT.

The sample holds many counts of this clonotype. The V call is TRBV2, the J call TRBJ1-2, with D perhaps TRBD1 (5 bases). This CDR3 region has 14 residues. Trimming cost V 6 bases and J 8 bases, with 19 bases left between them. Per germline, CDR1 SNHLY and CDR2 FYNNEI. CDR3 residues: CASRDRTSPRGYTF. CDR3 coding DNA: TGTGCCAGCAGGGACCGGACATCTCCAAGGGGCTACACCTTC. The full variable domain, its missing parts supplied by reference TRBV2 and TRBJ1-2, is EPEVTQTPSHQVTQMGQEVILRCVPISNHLYFYWYRQILGQKVEFLVSFYNNEISEKSEIFDDQFSVERPDGSNFTLKIRSTKLEDSAMYFCASRDRTSPRGYTFGSGTRLTVV.

The CDR3 nucleotides read TGTGCCAGCAGCCCCTACCCCGGGACAGGGTTGGTAGATACGCAGTATTTT. This gives the protein CASSPYPGTGLVDTQYF. This chain connects TRBV3-1 to TRBJ2-3; 9 bases map to TRBD1. The CDR3 is 17 residues long. Germline CDR1 and CDR2: LGHDT and YNNKEL (reference sequence). Trimming took 4 bases from V and 5 from J; bases not matched to a gene: 13.